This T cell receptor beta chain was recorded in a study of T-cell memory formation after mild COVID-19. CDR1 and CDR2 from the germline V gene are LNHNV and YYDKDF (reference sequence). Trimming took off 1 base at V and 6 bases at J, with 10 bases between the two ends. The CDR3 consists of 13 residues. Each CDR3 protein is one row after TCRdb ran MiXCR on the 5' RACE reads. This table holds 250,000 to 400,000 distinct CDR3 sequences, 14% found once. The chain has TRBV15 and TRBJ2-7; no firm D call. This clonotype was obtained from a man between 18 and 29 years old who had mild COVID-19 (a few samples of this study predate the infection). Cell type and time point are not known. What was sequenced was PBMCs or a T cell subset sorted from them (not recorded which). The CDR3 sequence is CATSRGLLAEQYF. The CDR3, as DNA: TGTGCCACCAGCAGAGGTTTATTGGCCGAGCAGTACTTC.